One sample yielded the 10 T cell receptor beta chains listed below, sequenced in a study of shared clonotypes between healthy human individuals. Some clones are missing from TCRdb's copy, which holds only in-frame ones; the method was immunoSEQ multiplex PCR. The table records roughly 2.5 million clones, about 92% of them present only once. The sample comprised naive CD4+ T cells sorted from blood. Subset given: CD45RA+ positively selected. The receptors were sampled from a man aged 18 to 30 in good health.

This rearrangement joins TRBV15 to TRBJ2-3; D is perhaps TRBD1 (5 bases). CDR3 size: 14 residues. The V end was cut by 3 bases, the J end by 9 bases, with 16 bases between. Germline CDR1 LNHNV, CDR2 YYDKDF (reference sequence). CDR3 DNA: TGTGCCACCAGCAGTATCTCAGGGCCGAAGACGCAGTATTTT. This encodes CATSSISGPKTQYF.

This clone was seen more than once but under ten times. The chain employs TRBV7-6 and TRBJ1-4; D is unresolved. The germline gives CDR1 SGHVS, CDR2 FNYEAQ. The CDR3 covers 17 residues. The V end was cut by 1 base, the J end by 0 bases, with 12 bases between. The CDR3 protein is CASSLVFSFATNEKLFF. DNA for the CDR3: TGTGCCAGCAGCTTAGTATTCAGCTTTGCAACTAATGAAAAACTGTTTTTT.

The genes are TRBV6-6 and TRBJ1-1; no reliable D call. Trimming cost V 0 bases and J 5 bases, with 10 bases left between them. Per the germline V gene, CDR1 is MNHNY and CDR2 is SVGAGI (reference sequence). The CDR3 is made up of 14 amino acids. CDR3 sequence: CASSYSTGMTEAFF. In nucleotides, the CDR3 is TGTGCCAGCAGTTACTCTACGGGGATGACTGAAGCTTTCTTT.

The J gene is TRBJ2-3, the V gene TRBV5-1; D not resolved. Germline-derived CDR1 and CDR2 are SGHRS and YFSETQ. V was shortened by 0 bases and J by 5 bases, with 7 bases between the two germline ends. The CDR3 is 13 amino acids. The CDR3 spells CASSLGNQDTQYF. In nucleotides, the CDR3 is TGCGCCAGCAGCTTGGGAAACCAAGATACGCAGTATTTT.

The V gene is TRBV10-3, the J gene TRBJ2-7; 9 bases map to TRBD1. The CDR3 is made up of 13 amino acids. After removal of 6 bases from V and 3 bases from J, the junction contained 3 bases not matched to a gene. Germline values: CDR1 ENHRY, CDR2 SYGVKD. This chain's CDR3 is CAISVTGGYEQYF. CDR3 DNA: TGTGCCATCAGCGTGACAGGGGGCTACGAGCAGTACTTC.

This clone has just one count. Additional DNA sequences in this sample encode the identical CDR3. The V and J genes are TRBV5-1 and TRBJ2-3, with 9 nucleotides matching TRBD2. CDR3 length: 14 residues. Germline values: CDR1 SGHRS, CDR2 YFSETQ. J gave up 4 bases and V 0 bases, and 0 bases lay outside the gene matches. The CDR3 reads CASSLVAGADTQYF. The CDR3, as DNA: TGCGCCAGCAGCTTGGTAGCGGGAGCAGATACGCAGTATTTT. The full variable domain, with the rest looked up from reference TRBV5-1 and TRBJ2-3, is KAGVTQTPRYLIKTRGQQVTLSCSPISGHRSVSWYQQTPGQGLQFLFEYFSETQRNKGNFPGRFSGRQFSNSRSEMNVSTLELGDSALYLCASSLVAGADTQYFGPGTRLTVL.

The chain recombines TRBV6-1 with TRBJ2-5, with 7 nucleotides matching TRBD2. Looked up from germline, CDR1 is MNHNS and CDR2 is SASEGT. The trim removed 7 bases at V and 7 bases at J, leaving 12 bases unmatched. This CDR3 comprises 14 residues. The CDR3 loop reads CASIIGGGPMTQYF. The CDR3 nucleotides are TGTGCCAGCATCATTGGCGGGGGTCCAATGACCCAGTACTTC.

This sequence joins TRBV7-9 and TRBJ2-1; weak D call: TRBD2 (6 bases). V dropped 3 bases and J dropped 11 bases, with 14 bases sitting between them. The CDR3 is 13 amino acids. Germline V CDR1 and CDR2: SEHNR, FQNEAQ (reference sequence). This CDR3 reads CASSLAIREKQFF. The CDR3 DNA follows: TGTGCCAGCAGCTTGGCGATCCGGGAGAAGCAGTTCTTC.

The chain recombines TRBV6-4 with TRBJ2-2, with a weak D call TRBD2 (7 bases). The CDR3 has 14 residues. The V gene lost 10 bases and the J gene lost 6 bases, with 18 bases spanning the gap. The germline CDR1 and CDR2 sequences are MRHNA and SNTAGT. The CDR3 is CANSRGLTPGELFF. The CDR3 DNA follows: TGTGCCAACTCGCGGGGGCTAACGCCCGGGGAGCTGTTTTTT.

The chain links TRBV28 to TRBJ1-1; D is unclear. The V and J ends lost 6 bases and 0 bases respectively, with 8 bases between them. CDR1 is MDHEN, CDR2 SYDVKM, per germline. CDR3 size: 13 residues. This CDR3 reads CASRAQLNTEAFF. In DNA form, the CDR3 reads TGTGCCAGCAGGGCGCAGTTGAACACTGAAGCTTTCTTT.